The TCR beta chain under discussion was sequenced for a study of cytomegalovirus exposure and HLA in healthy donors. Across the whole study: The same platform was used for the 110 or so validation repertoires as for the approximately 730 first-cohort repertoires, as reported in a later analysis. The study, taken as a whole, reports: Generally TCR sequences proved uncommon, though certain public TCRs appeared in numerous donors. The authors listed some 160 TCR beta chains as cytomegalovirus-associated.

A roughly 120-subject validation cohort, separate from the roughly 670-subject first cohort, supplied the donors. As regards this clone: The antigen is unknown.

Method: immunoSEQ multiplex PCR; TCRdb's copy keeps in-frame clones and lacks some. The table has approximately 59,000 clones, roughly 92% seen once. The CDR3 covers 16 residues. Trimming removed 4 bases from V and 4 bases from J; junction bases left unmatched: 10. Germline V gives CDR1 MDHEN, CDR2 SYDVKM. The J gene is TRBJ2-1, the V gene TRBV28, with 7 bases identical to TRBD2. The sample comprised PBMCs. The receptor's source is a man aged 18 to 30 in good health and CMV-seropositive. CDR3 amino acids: CASSSSLAEDYNEQFF. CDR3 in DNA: TGTGCCAGCAGTTCCTCCCTAGCGGAAGATTACAATGAGCAGTTCTTC.